The 16 T cell receptor beta chains below were found in one sample sequenced in a study of T cells in Graves' hyperthyroidism and ophthalmopathy. Amplification of TCR beta CDR3 regions was performed using RNA transcripts as template. A first-round RT-PCR of the TCR CDR3 used the HTBI primer set. Using its own MiXCR run on the multiplex PCR reads, TCRdb lists one record per CDR3 protein. The table has around 500,000 distinct CDR3 sequences, about 20% seen once. The sequenced sample was blood. These receptors were taken from a woman aged 70 to 79 with Graves' ophthalmopathy.

The chain combines TRBV30 with TRBJ1-5; D is uncertain. The V gene lost 5 bases and the J gene lost 0 bases, with 5 bases spanning the gap. This CDR3 comprises 12 residues. The germline CDR1 and CDR2 sequences are GTSNPN and SVGIG (reference sequence). The CDR3 DNA follows: TGTGCCTGGGAGACTAGCAATCAGCCCCAGCATTTT. This sequence encodes CAWETSNQPQHF.

The CDR3 protein is CASSDGRGSYTF. The CDR3 DNA follows: TGTGCCAGCAGTGATGGTCGGGGTAGCTACACCTTC. The V and J genes are TRBV6-1 and TRBJ1-2; D remains unclear. Germline CDR1 MNHNS, CDR2 SASEGT. This CDR3 comprises 12 residues. V gave up 3 bases and J gave up 9 bases, with 11 bases separating them.

This clonotype has only a few counts. The chain is built from TRBV9 and TRBJ2-1, with TRBD1 matching 10 bases. V lost 0 bases and J lost 2; bases outside the gene matches: 2. The CDR3 covers 16 residues. Germline V gene sequence: CDR1 SGDLS, CDR2 YYNGEE. The CDR3 is CASSVAGQGAYNEQFF. DNA of the CDR3: TGTGCCAGCAGCGTAGCCGGACAGGGGGCCTACAATGAGCAGTTCTTC.

In this sample, this clonotype turned up a few times. V is TRBV20-1 and J is TRBJ2-5; a weak D match, TRBD1 (6 bases). Germline V gene sequence: CDR1 DFQATT, CDR2 SNEGSKA (reference sequence). V gave up 4 bases and J gave up 2 bases, with 11 bases separating them. This CDR3 is 13 amino acids long. This chain's CDR3 is CSATGQFQETQYF. For the CDR3, the DNA is TGCAGTGCTACGGGACAATTTCAAGAGACCCAGTACTTC.

This clonotype was detected a few times. The gene calls are TRBV10-1 and TRBJ2-1; D perhaps matches TRBD1 (6 bases). In germline, CDR1 is WNHNN, CDR2 SYGVQD (reference sequence). V lost 7 bases and J lost 6, with 25 bases in between. The CDR3 extends over 17 amino acids. The CDR3 DNA sequence: TGCGCCAGCACCCCGGGACACAACTCAAAAAATGGCAATGAGCAGTTCTTC. Translation: CASTPGHNSKNGNEQFF.

The gene calls are TRBV12-3 or TRBV12-4 and TRBJ1-3; no definite D call. Trimming pared 1 base from V and 0 bases from J, leaving 13 bases between. There are 17 residues in the CDR3. The CDR3 sequence is CASSLDRGFSSGNTIYF. CDR3 bases: TGTGCCAGCAGTTTAGACAGAGGTTTTAGCTCTGGAAACACCATATATTTT.

This sequence joins TRBV20-1 and TRBJ2-5; TRBD2 matches 11 bases. The V and J ends lost 4 bases and 3 bases, in that order; junction bases with no gene match: 13. Germline V gene sequence: CDR1 DFQATT, CDR2 SNEGSKA (reference sequence). This CDR3 spans 17 amino acids. The CDR3 reads CSATTSGSGKGKETQYF. The CDR3 DNA follows: TGCAGTGCTACAACTAGCGGGAGCGGGAAGGGTAAAGAGACCCAGTACTTC.

In this sample, this clonotype turned up a few times. The CDR3 here is CASSLTSGSVTGELFF. The CDR3 DNA is TGCGCCAGCAGCTTGACTAGCGGGAGCGTCACCGGGGAGCTGTTTTTT. The chain links TRBV5-1 to TRBJ2-2, with TRBD2 matching 11 bases. The CDR3 contains 16 residues. Per germline, CDR1 SGHRS and CDR2 YFSETQ. Unmatched junction bases numbered 3, after V lost 1 base and J lost 4 bases.

This sequence joins TRBV19 and TRBJ1-5; 9 bases match TRBD1. The CDR3 covers 16 residues. V lost 2 bases and J lost 7; bases outside the gene matches: 9. CDR1 and CDR2 from the germline V gene are LNHDA and SQIVND (reference sequence). Here the CDR3 DNA reads TGTGCCAGTAGTATATTCGGGACAGGGTTACACCAGCCCCAGCATTTT. Its translation is CASSIFGTGLHQPQHF.

This clonotype was recorded a few times. The chain employs TRBV12-3 or TRBV12-4 and TRBJ2-7, with 7 bases lining up with TRBD2. The V and J ends lost 7 bases and 0 bases, in that order; junction bases with no gene match: 6. The CDR3 extends over 14 amino acids. CDR3 in amino acids: CASTQGGSSYEQYF. DNA of the CDR3: TGTGCCAGCACCCAGGGCGGGAGCTCCTACGAGCAGTACTTC.

The J gene is TRBJ1-1, the V gene TRBV19; D call uncertain. Germline assignment: CDR1 LNHDA and CDR2 SQIVND (reference sequence). This CDR3 has 17 amino acids. Between the trimmed V and J ends, which lost 0 bases and 4 bases, there was a span of 18 bases. CDR3 in amino acids: CASSIDPRINYGTEAFF. The CDR3 bases are TGTGCCAGTAGTATAGATCCCCGGATTAATTATGGCACTGAAGCTTTCTTT.

This clonotype was seen only a few times. The chain joins TRBV28 to TRBJ1-1; D is perhaps TRBD1 (5 bases). The CDR3 contains 14 residues. V was shortened by 5 bases and J by 10 bases, with 20 bases between the two germline ends. Looked up from germline, CDR1 is MDHEN and CDR2 is SYDVKM. Written as DNA, the CDR3 is TGTGCCAGCAGTCCCGAGGGGTTTAGATTTGTAGCTTTCTTT. It codes for CASSPEGFRFVAFF.

This clonotype turned up a few times. The gene calls are TRBV13 and TRBJ2-7; D unresolved. Germline V gives CDR1 PRHDT, CDR2 FYEKMQ (reference sequence). The V end lost 0 bases, the J end lost 7 bases, and 10 bases lay between the germline ends. The CDR3 length is 13 residues. The chain's CDR3 is CASSLGTPVEQYF. The CDR3 DNA sequence: TGTGCCAGCAGCTTAGGTACCCCCGTGGAGCAGTACTTC.

This clonotype was seen many times. The chain has TRBV2 and TRBJ1-2, with 7 bases that match TRBD1. CDR1 and CDR2 (germline): SNHLY, FYNNEI. The CDR3 runs 15 residues. V trimming: 7 bases; J trimming: 7 bases; junction bases outside the gene matches: 15. The CDR3 loop reads CASTQDSGGGSGYTF. The CDR3 nucleotides read TGTGCCAGCACGCAAGACTCCGGAGGGGGCAGTGGCTACACCTTC.

The chain has TRBV4-1 and TRBJ2-7; 9 bases fit TRBD1. The germline gives CDR1 MGHRA, CDR2 YSYEKL. The junction had 8 bases not matched to a gene; V was cut back by 0 bases and J by 5 bases. This CDR3 region has 16 residues. CDR3 loop: CASSQDSQGAGHEQYF. In DNA, the CDR3 is TGCGCCAGCAGCCAAGATTCACAGGGGGCGGGCCACGAGCAGTACTTC.

V usage is TRBV19 and J usage is TRBJ1-2; unclear D gene. Germline V gene lookup returns CDR1 LNHDA and CDR2 SQIVND (reference sequence). CDR3 length equals 13 residues. V lost 3 bases, J lost 6 bases, and 11 bases lay in between. The CDR3 region has the DNA TGTGCCAGTAGTATGCGTGGTTTTGATGGCTACACCTTC. Amino acid sequence: CASSMRGFDGYTF. Complete variable domain (other parts from reference TRBV19 and TRBJ1-2): DGGITQSPKYLFRKEGQNVTLSCEQNLNHDAMYWYRQDPGQGLRLIYYSQIVNDFQKGDIAEGYSVSREKKESFPLTVTSAQKNPTAFYLCASSMRGFDGYTFGSGTRLTVV.